Listed here are 14 T cell receptor beta chains from one sample, sequenced in a study of blood T cell repertoires in COVID-19 (TCRdb year 2020). The method behind the library was the immunoSEQ multiplex PCR assay. This immuneACCESS table, as held by TCRdb, lists in-frame sequences with V and J called but not all clones. Of the missing ones, under half trace to an unresolved V gene in checked studies; the others have no known cause. The sample table shows 99,000 or so clones, and around 83% are seen once. The ten top clones hold 15% of the sample. The specimen was peripheral blood. These receptors were taken from a woman of 80 years or more with acute or convalescent COVID-19.

The chain couples TRBV11-2 to TRBJ2-1; possible D gene TRBD2, 5 bases. Germline CDR1 SGHAT, CDR2 FQNNGV. This CDR3 has 12 amino acids. The V end lost 7 bases, the J end lost 10 bases, and 14 bases lay between the germline ends. CDR3 protein: CASTLIPGEQFF. In nucleotides, the CDR3 is TGTGCCAGCACCCTAATTCCGGGGGAGCAGTTCTTC.

The chain couples TRBV6-6 to TRBJ2-1; 8 bases are shared with TRBD2. V lost 3 bases to trimming and J lost 0 bases; unmatched junction nucleotides: 4. CDR3 length: 16 amino acids. Germline CDR1 and CDR2: MNHNY and SVGAGI (reference sequence). The CDR3 DNA sequence: TGTGCCAGCAGTTATCCGGGGGGGAGCTCCTACAATGAGCAGTTCTTC. Its protein product is CASSYPGGSSYNEQFF.

The chain couples TRBV18 to TRBJ2-7; perhaps TRBD1 as D (6 bases). This CDR3 is built from 14 residues. Looked up from germline, CDR1 is KGHSH and CDR2 is LQKENI. V was shortened by 4 bases and J by 0 bases, with 10 bases between the two germline ends. The CDR3 spells CASSRGQSSYEQYV. The CDR3 nucleotides are TGTGCCAGCTCACGGGGACAAAGCTCCTACGAGCAGTACGTC.

This rearrangement joins TRBV25-1 to TRBJ1-4; a weak D match, TRBD1 (6 bases). CDR1 is MGHDK and CDR2 is SYGVNS in the germline V gene. The CDR3 is 13 amino acids. Trimming stripped 6 bases from V and 8 bases from J, with 13 bases between. The CDR3 is CASRRDNGEKLFF. The CDR3 DNA reads as TGTGCCAGCAGGAGGGACAACGGGGAAAAACTGTTTTTT.

This clone was seen only a few times. The chain has TRBV5-6 and TRBJ2-1; D gene unclear. This CDR3 has 12 residues. Germline CDR1 reads SGHDT; CDR2 reads YYEEEE. Trimming took off 2 bases at V and 10 bases at J, with 10 bases between the two ends. The CDR3, as DNA: TGTGCCAGCAGCTTTATGAGTCGGGAGCAGTTCTTC. Residues: CASSFMSREQFF.

V is TRBV5-1 and J is TRBJ2-1; TRBD2 agrees at 10 bases. The CDR3 covers 15 residues. Germline V gives CDR1 SGHRS, CDR2 YFSETQ. J lost 1 base, V lost 5 bases, and 3 bases had no gene match. CDR3 sequence reads: CASRASGSSYNEQFF. The CDR3 DNA reads TGCGCCAGCAGAGCTAGCGGGAGTTCCTACAATGAGCAGTTCTTC. Drawing the rest from reference TRBV5-1 and TRBJ2-1, the complete variable domain is KAGVTQTPRYLIKTRGQQVTLSCSPISGHRSVSWYQQTPGQGLQFLFEYFSETQRNKGNFPGRFSGRQFSNSRSEMNVSTLELGDSALYLCASRASGSSYNEQFFGPGTRLTVL.

In DNA, the CDR3 is TGTGCCACCAGCAGAGATCTCGTAGGCGGGAACTATGGCTACACCTTC. Its translation: CATSRDLVGGNYGYTF. The genes are TRBV15 and TRBJ1-2; no firm D call. Germline CDR1 reads LNHNV; CDR2 reads YYDKDF (reference sequence). The CDR3 contains 16 residues. Trimming removed 0 bases at V and 2 bases at J, with 13 bases between.

J is TRBJ1-5 and V is TRBV7-2, with a weak D call TRBD1 (5 bases). V gave up 5 bases and J gave up 0 bases, with 17 bases separating them. The CDR3 loop spans 17 amino acids. Germline lookup yields CDR1 SGHTA and CDR2 FQGNSA. CDR3 sequence: CASSQTPGGTSNQPQHF. CDR3 bases: TGTGCCAGCAGCCAGACGCCGGGGGGGACTAGCAATCAGCCCCAGCATTTT.

This chain's CDR3 is CAITSGTGLTDTQYF. DNA for the CDR3: TGTGCCATCACCTCCGGGACAGGGCTCACAGATACGCAGTATTTT. This sequence joins TRBV10-3 and TRBJ2-3; 9 bases line up with TRBD1. V was pared by 7 bases and J by 2 bases, with 7 bases of the junction left unmatched. Germline V gene sequence: CDR1 ENHRY, CDR2 SYGVKD. The CDR3 spans 15 residues.

CDR3 DNA sequence: TGTGCCAGCAGCGCCAATGGCGGTCCTGGAAACACCATATATTTT. It codes for CASSANGGPGNTIYF. The chain employs TRBV11-2 and TRBJ1-3; D gene ambiguous. The germline V gene encodes CDR1 SGHAT and CDR2 FQNNGV. V dropped 5 bases and J dropped 2 bases, with 13 bases sitting between them. This CDR3 contains 15 residues. The full variable domain, rest sourced from reference TRBV11-2 and TRBJ1-3, is EAGVAQSPRYKIIEKRQSVAFWCNPISGHATLYWYQQILGQGPKLLIQFQNNGVVDDSQLPKDRFSAERLKGVDSTLKIQPAKLEDSAVYLCASSANGGPGNTIYFGEGSWLTVV.

This chain connects TRBV7-8 to TRBJ2-1; TRBD2 is a possible D gene (6 bases). The CDR3 totals 18 residues. Germline V gene sequence: CDR1 SGHVS, CDR2 FQNEAQ. Trimming stripped 0 bases from V and 0 bases from J, with 15 bases between. Written as DNA, the CDR3 is TGTGCCAGCAGCTTAGCGAGTGGGAGGTTATCCTCCTACAATGAGCAGTTCTTC. The encoded protein is CASSLASGRLSSYNEQFF.

This chain joins TRBV5-1 and TRBJ1-1; a weak D match, TRBD1 (5 bases). The CDR3 loop spans 13 amino acids. Germline V gene sequence: CDR1 SGHRS, CDR2 YFSETQ. The ends were cut back, 4 bases at V and 0 bases at J, with 7 bases in the middle. CDR3 sequence: CASSIQVNTEAFF. The CDR3 DNA reads TGCGCCAGCAGCATACAGGTGAACACTGAAGCTTTCTTT. The full variable domain, rest sourced from reference TRBV5-1 and TRBJ1-1, is KAGVTQTPRYLIKTRGQQVTLSCSPISGHRSVSWYQQTPGQGLQFLFEYFSETQRNKGNFPGRFSGRQFSNSRSEMNVSTLELGDSALYLCASSIQVNTEAFFGQGTRLTVV.

This chain connects TRBV10-3 to TRBJ1-1, with TRBD1 matching over 7 bases. The trim removed 5 bases at V and 2 bases at J, leaving 5 bases unmatched. CDR3 length: 14 amino acids. CDR1 is ENHRY, CDR2 SYGVKD, per germline. The CDR3 bases are TGTGCCATCAGTCCGGGACAGACAAACACTGAAGCTTTCTTT. It encodes CAISPGQTNTEAFF.

The rearrangement links TRBV24-1 to TRBJ2-1, with D perhaps TRBD2 (6 bases). Trimming left V 1 base short and J 6 bases short, with 12 bases between. In germline, CDR1 is KGHDR, CDR2 SFDVKD. This CDR3 spans 15 amino acids. CDR3 sequence: CATSDFRERINEQFF. CDR3 sequence (DNA): TGTGCCACCAGTGATTTTCGGGAGCGGATCAATGAGCAGTTCTTC.